The following is a T cell receptor beta chain sequence with its context. Its antigen is currently unknown. The CDR3 length is 13 residues. Per germline, CDR1 LNHDA and CDR2 SQIVND (reference sequence). The V gene lost 2 bases and the J gene lost 4 bases, with 8 bases spanning the gap. This entry belongs to a study of shared clonotypes between healthy human individuals. Study context: Those who served as donors were a couple of women and a few men between the ages of 18 and 49.

At a deep level, the assay was run. It was roughly 190 ng DNA, 25,000 to 35,000 T cell genomes, that sorted-subset replicate PCRs used. Data came from immunoSEQ multiplex PCR; TCRdb stores just in-frame clones and leaves some out. The sample includes around 2,000,000 clones, approximately 95% of them seen just once. The study, taken as a whole, reports: The study generally estimated greater richness for naive than memory subsets.

This receptor was taken from a man aged 18 to 29 in good health. Sequences were obtained from naive CD4+ T cells sorted from blood. Noted subset: CD45RA+ positively selected. The chain links TRBV19 to TRBJ1-1; D ambiguous. In nucleotides, the CDR3 is TGTGCCAGTAGTATACGGGGTCCCACTGAAGCTTTCTTT. This encodes CASSIRGPTEAFF.